This TCR beta chain was sequenced in a study of T-cell memory formation after mild COVID-19. Whole-study context: Largely, TCR clusters stayed within a single donor.

In its sample, this clonotype was seen a few times. The antigen is undetermined. TCRalpha and TCRbeta libraries used 5'RACE with constant-segment primers and UMIs. TCRdb processed the 5' RACE reads anew with MiXCR; each CDR3 protein has one entry. The table shows 85,000 to 130,000 distinct CDR3 sequences, with about 17% occurring only once. Study-wide results and caveats: CD8+ contracting clones occupied EMRA, while CD4+ ones occupied mainly CM and EM.

Sequenced: PBMCs or a T cell subset sorted from them (not recorded which). This clonotype was sampled from an adult woman who had mild COVID-19 (a few samples of this study predate the infection). Cell type and time point are not known.

CDR3 DNA: TGCAGCATTCAGACAGGGGACACCGGGGAGCTGTTTTTT. Its translation is CSIQTGDTGELFF. The chain uses TRBV29-1 and TRBJ2-2, with TRBD1 identical over 8 bases. The junction had 5 bases not matched to a gene; V was cut back by 8 bases and J by 3 bases. Per the germline V gene, CDR1 is SQVTM and CDR2 is ANQGSEA. CDR3 length: 13 residues.